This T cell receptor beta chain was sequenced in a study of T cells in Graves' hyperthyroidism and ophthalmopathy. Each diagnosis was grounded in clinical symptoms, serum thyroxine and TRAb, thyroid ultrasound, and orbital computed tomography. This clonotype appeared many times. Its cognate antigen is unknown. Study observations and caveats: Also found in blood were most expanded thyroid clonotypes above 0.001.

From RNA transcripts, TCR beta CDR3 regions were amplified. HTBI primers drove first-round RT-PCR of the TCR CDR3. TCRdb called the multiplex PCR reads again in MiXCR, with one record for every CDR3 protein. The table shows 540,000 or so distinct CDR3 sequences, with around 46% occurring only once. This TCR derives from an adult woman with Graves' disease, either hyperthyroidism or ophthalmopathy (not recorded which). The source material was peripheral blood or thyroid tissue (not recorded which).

The CDR3 DNA is TGTGCCAGCAGCGCCACCGTCACCGGGGAGCTGTTTTTT. Its protein product is CASSATVTGELFF. The rearrangement links TRBV7-8 to TRBJ2-2; no clear D gene. Germline loops: CDR1 SGHVS, CDR2 FQNEAQ. Trimming stripped 5 bases from V and 4 bases from J, with 8 bases between. The CDR3 is made up of 13 amino acids.